This TCR beta chain was documented in a study of cytomegalovirus exposure and HLA in healthy donors (dated by TCRdb to the late 2010s). About the study as a whole: An earlier analysis of 550 to 700 of the donors reported 250 to 350 Gb of sequence data and approximately 110 million unique TCR beta sequences from 150 million to 200 million T cells. The genetic ancestry cluster associated with self-reported Caucasian donors included roughly four fifths of the 300 to 400 genotyped donors. Roughly 310 gigabases of sequencing data and approximately 93 million unique TCR sequences were included in an early release covering over 600 HLA-typed donors. An earlier analysis of some 600 of the donors applied high-throughput TCR beta sequencing to assess whether each TCR beta V gene segment acted as functional or pseudogenic. The T cell repertoires of under 700 subjects were profiled by immunosequencing and related to cytomegalovirus serostatus. A separate validation cohort of 100 to 150 different subjects was used in addition to the roughly 670-subject first cohort. Class I and class II HLA loci were covered by the typing at four-digit resolution. Rather than using new phenotypic data, the later analysis identified candidate immune exposures from TCR beta sequences and from how often those sequences occurred across donors. All discovery cohort repertoires had been generated on a single sequencing platform. Several DR-DQ haplotypes were treated as single units for association and clustering because of strong linkage in the cohort. To study patterns of TCR occurrence, a later analysis re-analyzed previously published TCR beta repertoires from around 700 donors and added high-resolution HLA genotyping. High-throughput TCR immunosequencing, statistical association of individual TCRs with disease status, and machine learning were combined to predict cytomegalovirus infection status. A later genetic analysis took genome-wide SNP genotypes for about three fifths of the 666 donors and used that subset as a discovery cohort. The study aimed to test whether cataloging public T cell receptors could reveal signatures of past pathogen exposure. Typing coverage varied by locus: roughly 629-640 donors for A, B, C, DRB1 and DQB1; roughly 500 for DQA1; 606 for DPA1; approximately 490 for DPB1. Donor age, sex, ethnicity and CMV serostatus were compiled together with the repertoire data. Across around 400 genotyped donors of the cohort, an average of approximately 200,000 unique TCR beta nucleotide sequences per donor were sequenced, and around 20% of those sequences were non-productive. The investigation overall reported the following: Roughly uniform sequencing depth across donors was assumed in presence/absence analyses, although this assumption may not hold. CMV serostatus was the only immune exposure information available for the cohort. Across donors, most TCR sequences were observed very rarely, whereas some public TCRs were present in many individuals. This cohort had only TCR beta chains sequenced, and the lack of alpha or paired-chain data limited which features could be detected. Compared with the approximately 720-donor mean, donors in an Asian-associated ancestry cluster had fewer N-insertions in productive TCRs, according to a later genetic analysis. A further reported finding was that TCR beta sequences accurately predicted the HLA-A and HLA-B alleles for most subjects in the first cohort. In an earlier analysis of some 550 of the donors, most TCR beta V segments were observed in productive rearrangements about 87% or about 30% of the time, broadly matching IMGT annotations. At a false discovery rate of 0.05, a later analysis linked under 20,000 TCR beta sequences to specific HLA alleles. Assigning TCR associations to individual alleles was difficult when HLA alleles, especially DR and DQ, strongly co-occurred. Because counts were too low, about 18 rarely observed V segments, including chromosome 9 orphons, were excluded from the earlier analysis of 500 to 700 of the donors. In both the original and validation cohorts, the classifier was reported to diagnose cytomegalovirus status with high specificity and sensitivity. A later analysis found that most CMV-associated TCR beta chains appeared HLA-restricted, with HLA associations seemingly driven largely by CMV exposure. An association between a missense DCLRE1C variant and V-gene and J-gene trimming of TCR beta chains was found in a later genetic analysis and replicated in an independent cohort. Several of the top co-occurrence clusters appeared to be linked to parvovirus B19, influenza, CMV and Epstein-Barr virus, according to a later analysis. In a later analysis, HLA-associated TCR beta chains showed more clonal expansion and lower generation probabilities than non-associated chains that were equally common. The authors suggested that the approach could potentially be extended to other disease states and immunological phenotypes. A few of the identified cytomegalovirus-associated TCR beta chains were confirmed in vitro to be specific for cytomegalovirus antigens. Some IMGT-functional V segments, including TRBV6-2 and TRBV6-3, could not be told apart with the 87-base-pair reads, so those segments were excluded. The sequencing pipeline was judged likely to have produced a cluster of highly shared sequence variants as a technical artifact. The study listed 164 TCR beta chains as associated with cytomegalovirus. Correlated functional status among segregating V segments might reflect linkage disequilibrium, but an unknown experimental factor could not be ruled out. In a later analysis, the rate of TCR association differed among HLA loci, with DRB1 alleles having the most associated TCRs and HLA-C alleles having the fewest. Because HLA typing was unavailable for some donors at each locus, only the typed subset was used in association tests.

Receptors were amplified or captured by the immunoSEQ multiplex PCR assay. For the multiplex PCR, a mixture combining 60 forward primers for TCR Vbeta segments and 13 reverse primers for TCR Jbeta segments was used. The CDR3 region of rearranged TCR beta genes was amplified from genomic DNA with a multiplex PCR assay. On the Illumina HiSeq System, the amplified TCR beta libraries were sequenced as 87-base-pair reads. On the authors' methods: In a later analysis, some 80 million unique TCR beta chains were counted across the 690 or so repertoires, and roughly 11 million of these chains were shared by at least two donors. To remove PCR and sequencing errors, raw reads were error-corrected and collapsed into unique sequences using a nearest-neighbor algorithm that merged closely related sequences. V, D and J gene segments were assigned by aligning CDR3 sequences to IMGT reference sequences. For a sequence to be retained, a match of at least six nucleotides to both a V gene segment and a J gene segment was required. Rearrangements were classified as productive when the CDR3 lacked stop codons and remained in frame with V and J, and all other rearrangements were classified as non-productive. Following IMGT convention, CDR3 was defined as the stretch from the second conserved V-encoded cysteine up to the conserved J-encoded phenylalanine. In an earlier analysis of around 640 of the donors, sequences lacking an unambiguous match to a single V gene segment were excluded. An earlier analysis of 450 to 650 of the donors called V segments functional above 56.7% productive rearrangements and segregating when the between-donor standard deviation exceeded 5%. A statistical classification framework was built for diagnosing cytomegalovirus status from the catalog of TCR beta chain sequences. V and J gene assignment, in a later analysis, came from comparing TCR nucleotide sequences with IMGT/GENE-DB human TR gene sequences. A later analysis assigned CDR3 sequences and most-parsimonious VDJ recombination scenarios with the TCRdist pipeline. A later analysis defined each TCR beta chain by its CDR3 amino acid sequence plus V-gene family, and excluded reads lacking a unique V-gene family. A later analysis removed 500 to 600 highly shared, low-generation-probability nucleotide sequences to deal with suspected cross-contamination and a sequencing artifact. In a later analysis, a clonal expansion index was calculated for each public chain from normalized within-repertoire ranks of inferred template counts. In a later analysis, generation probabilities were computed using a VDJ recombination model fitted to out-of-frame rearrangements, and the results were checked against IGoR. In a later analysis, TCR-TCR, TCR-HLA and TCR-CMV co-occurrence was scored with hypergeometric tests, and a repertoire-size bias correction was applied to TCR pairs. To estimate false discovery rates, a later analysis permuted the HLA or CMV assignments 20 times. In a later analysis, co-occurring TCRs were grouped using DBSCAN, with TCRdist sequence similarity added in when clustering inside HLA-allele-positive subsets. Co-occurrence clustering excluded repertoires with fewer than 30,000 or more than 120,000 public chains, plus five with anomalous nucleotide sharing. What TCRdb holds here is the immuneACCESS table cut down to in-frame rearrangements. Part of the clones is not present; checked against another copy, under half of the missing clones reflect an unresolved V gene, and the others are unexplained. That table furnishes V, J and clone size, whereas the DNA furnished D and trimming. The sample includes approximately 74,000 clones, with roughly 78% observed a single time. The ten largest clones add up to more than 7.5% of the sample.

The cohort comprised some 700 healthy bone marrow donors. All cohort members were sampled while nominally healthy, although unrecorded immune exposures were likely present. The donor tested CMV seronegative and was one of the 352 seronegative cohort members. Every donor gave a peripheral blood sample, and the peripheral blood mononuclear cells from that sample were used for TCR beta sequencing. The Qiagen DNeasy Blood Extraction Kit was used to extract genomic DNA from the blood cell samples. For CDR1 and CDR2, the germline V gene lists SGHAT and FQNNGV. From cysteine to phenylalanine, the CDR3 is 14 amino acids long. Only CDR3 DNA is held: 42 bases, read in frame from base 1. Cut back by 0 bases and 7 bases, the V and J ends lie 12 bases apart. Only one count was recorded for this clone. Its antigen specificity is not known. No clone much larger than this one lies a single base away; base qualities are absent.

The rearrangement combines TRBV11-2 with TRBJ1-1; no D gene is confidently identified. The sequencing sample was made of PBMCs. The receptor comes from a man between 35 and 55 years old in good health and CMV-seronegative. The DNA reads as follows: TGTGCCAGCAGCTTAGAAGCGAATGGAATTGAAGCTTTCTTT. This sequence encodes CASSLEANGIEAFF.